Below are 21 T cell receptor beta chains sequenced from a single sample in a study of blood T cell repertoires in COVID-19. Measured with immunoSEQ multiplex PCR; TCRdb has only the in-frame clones, and not every one. This sample yields approximately 260,000 clones, of which about 85% are seen a single time; under 8% belongs to the top ten. The sample comprised PBMCs or T cells enriched from blood (not recorded which). The origin of the receptors is a woman between 50 and 59 years old who had been exposed to COVID-19.

The CDR3 here is CASSLYRPGSSYEQYF. The DNA of the CDR3 is TGTGCCAGCAGCTTATATCGTCCGGGGAGCTCCTACGAGCAGTACTTC. The V gene is TRBV13, the J gene TRBJ2-7, with TRBD2 as a possible D gene (5 bases). From germline, CDR1 is PRHDT and CDR2 FYEKMQ (reference sequence). V lost 2 bases and J 0 bases, leaving 14 bases between the germline ends. The CDR3 runs to 16 residues.

The chain is built from TRBV19 and TRBJ1-1; possibly TRBD1 for D (5 bases). Germline-derived CDR1 and CDR2 are LNHDA and SQIVND (reference sequence). Trimming cost V 7 bases and J 6 bases, with 9 bases left between them. This CDR3 spans 11 amino acids. The CDR3 loop reads CASTRGAEAFF. In DNA, the CDR3 is TGTGCCAGTACCCGGGGGGCTGAAGCTTTCTTT.

This chain joins TRBV2 and TRBJ1-5; weak D call: TRBD1 (5 bases). Germline CDR1 is SNHLY and CDR2 is FYNNEI. This CDR3 contains 13 residues. V shed 2 bases and J shed 7 bases, with 9 bases lying between them. This chain's CDR3 is CASSETGVQPQHF. The CDR3 nucleotides read TGTGCCAGCAGTGAAACGGGGGTACAGCCCCAGCATTTT.

With respect to this clone: Other nucleotide sequences in the sample specify the same CDR3. The chain combines TRBV27 with TRBJ1-1; the D gene is possibly TRBD1 (6 bases). V was trimmed by 6 bases and J by 1 base, leaving 9 bases between them. Germline-derived CDR1 and CDR2 are MNHEY and SMNVEV (reference sequence). This CDR3 comprises 13 residues. CDR3 residues: CASSLTGNTEAFF. For the CDR3, the DNA is TGTGCCAGCAGCCTGACAGGGAACACTGAAGCTTTCTTT.

This rearrangement joins TRBV10-3 to TRBJ2-7; TRBD2 matches 8 bases. The CDR3 sequence is 14 residues long. After removal of 6 bases from V and 0 bases from J, the junction contained 4 bases not matched to a gene. Germline V gene lookup returns CDR1 ENHRY and CDR2 SYGVKD. CDR3 amino acids: CAIRGSGGSYEQYF. The CDR3 bases are TGTGCCATCAGGGGCAGCGGGGGCTCCTACGAGCAGTACTTC.

V and J are TRBV9 and TRBJ2-5; 10 bases fit TRBD2. The CDR3 is 14 residues long. In germline, CDR1 is SGDLS, CDR2 YYNGEE. Trimming took 4 bases from V and 9 from J; bases not matched to a gene: 9. The CDR3 here is CASSPGAGGEPQYF. The CDR3 DNA reads TGTGCCAGCAGCCCTGGAGCGGGGGGGGAGCCCCAGTACTTC.

The rearrangement uses TRBV2 and TRBJ1-1; D call uncertain. Trimming stripped 1 base from V and 0 bases from J, with 12 bases between. Germline CDR1 SNHLY, CDR2 FYNNEI. This CDR3 spans 16 amino acids. CDR3 DNA: TGTGCCAGCAGTGAAGGGCACAACGGGATGAACACTGAAGCTTTCTTT. Protein product: CASSEGHNGMNTEAFF.

The rearrangement uses TRBV19 and TRBJ1-5; perhaps TRBD1 as D (6 bases). Trimming took off 10 bases at V and 6 bases at J, with 19 bases between the two ends. Germline V gene sequence: CDR1 LNHDA, CDR2 SQIVND (reference sequence). The CDR3 length is 14 residues. The chain's CDR3 is CATTGLGVGQPQHF. The CDR3 nucleotides are TGTGCCACCACAGGGTTAGGAGTTGGTCAGCCCCAGCATTTT.

Note on this clone: At one end, the junction sequence differs from germline, possibly due to a read error. The rearrangement joins TRBV11-2 to TRBJ1-1; no firm D call. The CDR3 consists of 15 residues. Germline V lookup: CDR1 SGHAT, CDR2 FQNNGV. CDR3 protein: CASSLSLRSNSEAFF. The DNA for the CDR3 is TGTGCCAGCAGCTTATCGCTCCGGTCGAACTCTGAAGCTTTCTTT.

V and J are TRBV5-1 and TRBJ2-5; no definite D call. Trimming removed 0 bases at V and 4 bases at J, with 10 bases between. Germline loops: CDR1 SGHRS, CDR2 YFSETQ. The CDR3 covers 14 residues. The CDR3 region is CASSLDPFGETQYF. The CDR3 region has the DNA TGCGCCAGCAGCTTGGACCCGTTCGGAGAGACCCAGTACTTC. Using reference TRBV5-1 and TRBJ2-5 for the parts outside the CDR3, the full variable domain is KAGVTQTPRYLIKTRGQQVTLSCSPISGHRSVSWYQQTPGQGLQFLFEYFSETQRNKGNFPGRFSGRQFSNSRSEMNVSTLELGDSALYLCASSLDPFGETQYFGPGTRLLVL.

This clone appeared a single time. The V and J genes are TRBV5-4 and TRBJ1-1, with TRBD1 matching over 7 bases. V gave up 0 bases and J gave up 3 bases; unmatched junction bases: 8. This CDR3 comprises 16 residues. Germline loops: CDR1 SGHNT, CDR2 YYREEE (reference sequence). CDR3 bases: TGTGCCAGCAGCTTGGTAGGGGGCGCAAGGGACACTGAAGCTTTCTTT. Translated: CASSLVGGARDTEAFF.

The rearrangement links TRBV6-5 to TRBJ1-1; D may be TRBD1 (5 bases). CDR1 and CDR2 from the germline V gene are MNHEY and SVGAGI. This CDR3 spans 14 amino acids. V was pared by 6 bases and J by 5 bases, with 16 bases between. CDR3 in amino acids: CASSIGTLGTEAFF. The CDR3 nucleotides read TGTGCCAGCAGCATAGGGACTCTGGGGACTGAAGCTTTCTTT.

The rearrangement uses TRBV5-6 and TRBJ1-5; D might be TRBD1 (6 bases). The CDR3 is 15 amino acids. Trimming stripped 0 bases from V and 2 bases from J, with 9 bases between. In germline, CDR1 is SGHDT, CDR2 YYEEEE. The CDR3 sequence is CASSLDAGGNQPQHF. CDR3 in DNA: TGTGCCAGCAGCTTGGATGCAGGGGGCAATCAGCCCCAGCATTTT.

The chain uses TRBV9 and TRBJ1-2; TRBD1 is a possible D gene (6 bases). Germline loops: CDR1 SGDLS, CDR2 YYNGEE. Trimming stripped 0 bases from V and 3 bases from J, with 12 bases between. The CDR3 is 15 amino acids. The CDR3 is CASSVGGGLDYGYTF. The CDR3 DNA is TGTGCCAGCAGCGTAGGTGGGGGCCTAGACTATGGCTACACCTTC.

The chain carries TRBV6-5 and TRBJ1-2, with TRBD1 as a possible D gene (5 bases). Trimming left V 6 bases short and J 8 bases short, with 16 bases between. Germline V gene sequence: CDR1 MNHEY, CDR2 SVGAGI. The CDR3 contains 13 residues. CDR3 nucleotides: TGTGCCAGCAGCCAAAGGCAGGGCGGAGGCTACACCTTC. It codes for CASSQRQGGGYTF.

V is TRBV7-8 and J is TRBJ2-3; 13 nucleotides align to TRBD2. This CDR3 has 21 amino acids. V was clipped by 4 bases and J by 3 bases; unmatched bases: 19. Germline loops: CDR1 SGHVS, CDR2 FQNEAQ. The DNA of the CDR3 is TGTGCCAGCAGCTCCCCATATTTAGGACTAGCGGGGGAGGTTGGGACAGATACGCAGTATTTT. Encoded protein: CASSSPYLGLAGEVGTDTQYF. The full variable domain, rest sourced from reference TRBV7-8 and TRBJ2-3, is GAGVSQSPRYKVAKRGQDVALRCDPISGHVSLFWYQQALGQGPEFLTYFQNEAQLDKSGLPSDRFFAERPEGSVSTLKIQRTQQEDSAVYLCASSSPYLGLAGEVGTDTQYFGPGTRLTVL.

The rearrangement links TRBV5-8 to TRBJ1-2, with TRBD1 as a possible D gene (6 bases). The germline V gene has CDR1 SGHTS and CDR2 YDEGEE. The CDR3 runs 14 residues. With 0 bases removed from V and 7 bases from J, the gap between germline ends came to 13 bases. CDR3 nucleotides: TGTGCCAGCAGCTTGGACAGGGTTAGAAGTGGCTACACCTTC. This encodes CASSLDRVRSGYTF.

The chain employs TRBV11-2 and TRBJ2-2; 8 bases align to TRBD2. The germline V gene encodes CDR1 SGHAT and CDR2 FQNNGV. CDR3 size: 14 residues. V shed 5 bases and J 8 bases; nucleotides not matched to a gene: 7. CDR3 in amino acids: CASSMQRGLGELFF. The CDR3 nucleotides read TGTGCCAGCAGCATGCAGCGGGGGTTAGGGGAGCTGTTTTTT.

The chain recombines TRBV19 with TRBJ2-1; tentative D call: TRBD1 (5 bases). Germline lookup yields CDR1 LNHDA and CDR2 SQIVND (reference sequence). With 6 bases removed from V and 7 bases from J, the gap between germline ends came to 22 bases. The length of the CDR3 is 16 residues. Here the CDR3 reads CASSTREDLAWNEQFF. The CDR3 nucleotides read TGTGCCAGTAGCACCAGGGAAGACTTGGCATGGAATGAGCAGTTCTTC.

V and J are TRBV7-2 and TRBJ1-2; TRBD1 is a possible D gene (6 bases). The germline V gene encodes CDR1 SGHTA and CDR2 FQGNSA. The CDR3 is made up of 14 amino acids. V lost 4 bases and J 4 bases, leaving 13 bases between the germline ends. The chain's CDR3 is CASSYPTGRYGYTF. The DNA for the CDR3 is TGTGCCAGCAGCTACCCGACAGGACGCTATGGCTACACCTTC.

The chain joins TRBV7-8 to TRBJ2-2; D possibly corresponds to TRBD2 (6 bases). The germline V and J ends were trimmed by 4 bases and 4 bases, with 16 bases remaining between them. The CDR3 is 16 amino acids. CDR1 SGHVS and CDR2 FQNEAQ come from the germline V gene. CDR3 amino acids: CASSSQTSRITGELFF. In DNA form, the CDR3 reads TGTGCCAGCAGCTCGCAAACTAGCAGGATCACCGGGGAGCTGTTTTTT.